This T cell receptor beta chain was recorded in a study of OX40 agonist ivuxolimab in advanced cancers. Whole-study context: Patients were infused with ivuxolimab every 2 weeks at 0.01 to 10 mg/kg. A mean age of roughly 60 years, range roughly 20 to 90, was recorded, and 70% to 85% were male.

TCRdb's copy holds only in-frame clones and misses some; the assay was immunoSEQ multiplex PCR. The sample contains roughly 48,000 clones, approximately 87% of which appear only once. Autoimmune disease history or systemic immunosuppression led to patients being barred. Baseline was the first blood sampling point, followed by cycle 4 day 1 and cycle 7 day 1. The CDR3 runs to 17 residues. From germline, CDR1 is MNHNS and CDR2 SASEGT. V lost 4 bases to trimming and J lost 0 bases, with 15 bases between them. The material sequenced was CD4+ or CD8+ T cells sorted from blood, taken in a trial of the OX40 agonist ivuxolimab. This TCR came from an adult with an advanced solid tumor such as melanoma, head and neck, liver or kidney cancer. The chain has TRBV6-1 and TRBJ2-2; D ambiguous. The CDR3 nucleotides read TGTGCCAGCAGTGCTTATATAGACACCTCGAACACCGGGGAGCTGTTTTTT. Amino acid sequence: CASSAYIDTSNTGELFF.